This record concerns one T cell receptor beta chain sequence. This sample stems from a study of OX40 agonist ivuxolimab in advanced cancers. Blood sampling took place at baseline, cycle 4 day 1, and cycle 7 day 1. Produced via immunoSEQ multiplex PCR; TCRdb's table is partial and in-frame only. The sample consists of roughly 38,000 clones, around 80% of them appearing once. Per the germline V gene, CDR1 is SGHNT and CDR2 is YENEEA. The CDR3 has 13 amino acids. The germline V and J ends were trimmed by 2 bases and 2 bases, with 5 bases remaining between them. The receptor's source is an adult with an advanced solid tumor such as melanoma, head and neck, liver or kidney cancer. The rearrangement links TRBV11-3 to TRBJ2-3; D is ambiguous. The sequences come from CD4+ or CD8+ T cells sorted from blood, collected in a trial of the OX40 agonist ivuxolimab. The CDR3 loop is CASSLRATDTQYF. For the CDR3, the DNA is TGTGCCAGCAGCTTACGAGCCACAGATACGCAGTATTTT.